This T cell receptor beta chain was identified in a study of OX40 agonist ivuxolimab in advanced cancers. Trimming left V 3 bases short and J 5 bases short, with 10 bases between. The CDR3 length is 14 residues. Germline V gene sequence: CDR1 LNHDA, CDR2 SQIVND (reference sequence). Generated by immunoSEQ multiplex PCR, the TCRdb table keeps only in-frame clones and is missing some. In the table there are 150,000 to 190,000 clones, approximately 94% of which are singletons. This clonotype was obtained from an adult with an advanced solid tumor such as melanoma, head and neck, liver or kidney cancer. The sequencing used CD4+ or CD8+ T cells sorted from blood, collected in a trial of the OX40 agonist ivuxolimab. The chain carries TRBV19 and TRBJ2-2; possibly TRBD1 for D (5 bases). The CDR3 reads CASSIVAGTGELFF. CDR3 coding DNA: TGTGCCAGTAGTATTGTGGCAGGGACCGGGGAGCTGTTTTTT.